Detailed here is one TCR beta chain. The target of this receptor is not known. Library generation was performed with the immunoSEQ multiplex PCR assay. A mixture of 60 forward primers for TCR Vbeta segments and 13 reverse primers for TCR Jbeta segments was used in the multiplex PCR. Amplification of the CDR3 region of rearranged TCR beta genes was performed with a multiplex PCR assay on genomic DNA. The Illumina HiSeq System was used to sequence the amplified TCR beta libraries as 87-base-pair reads. In the source study's methods: In a later analysis, tens of millions of unique TCR beta chains were counted across the 500 to 700 repertoires, and around 10 million of these chains were shared by at least two donors. A nearest-neighbor algorithm error-corrected the raw reads and collapsed the reads into unique sequences, merging closely related sequences to remove PCR and sequencing errors. V, D and J gene segments were assigned by aligning CDR3 sequences to IMGT reference sequences. For a sequence to be retained, at least a six-nucleotide match to both a V gene segment and a J gene segment was required. A rearrangement counted as productive if the CDR3 had no stop codons and remained in frame with V and J, and every other rearrangement counted as non-productive. Following IMGT convention, CDR3 was defined as the stretch from the second conserved V-encoded cysteine up to the conserved J-encoded phenylalanine. In an earlier analysis of around 540 of the donors, sequences lacking an unambiguous match to a single V gene segment were excluded. An earlier analysis of several hundred of the donors classified V segments as functional when productive rearrangements were above 56.7% and as segregating when the standard deviation between donors was above 5%. A statistical classification framework was built to diagnose cytomegalovirus status from the catalog of TCR beta chain sequences. A later analysis assigned V and J genes by comparing TCR nucleotide sequences with IMGT/GENE-DB human TR gene sequences. A later analysis assigned CDR3 sequences and most-parsimonious VDJ recombination scenarios with the TCRdist pipeline. In a later analysis, each TCR beta chain was defined by its CDR3 amino acid sequence together with its V-gene family, and reads lacking a unique V-gene family were excluded. To address suspected cross-contamination and a sequencing artifact, a later analysis removed roughly 580 highly shared, low-generation-probability nucleotide sequences. A later analysis calculated a clonal expansion index for each public chain from normalized within-repertoire ranks of inferred template counts. A later analysis computed generation probabilities with a VDJ recombination model fitted to out-of-frame rearrangements, and checked the results against IGoR. Hypergeometric tests were used in a later analysis to score TCR-TCR, TCR-HLA and TCR-CMV co-occurrence, with a repertoire-size bias correction applied to the TCR pairs. False discovery rates were estimated in a later analysis by permuting HLA or CMV assignments 20 times. In a later analysis, co-occurring TCRs were grouped with DBSCAN, and TCRdist sequence similarity was added when clustering was performed within HLA-allele-positive subsets. Repertoires with fewer than 30,000 or more than 120,000 public chains were left out of co-occurrence clustering, as were four to six repertoires with anomalous nucleotide sharing. The clones in this table, taken by TCRdb from immuneACCESS, are in-frame only. Not every clone is retained; where verified, under half of the shortfall comes from an unresolved V gene, and the cause of the rest is unknown. V and J calls and clone size are as listed in that table; D and trimming were resolved from the DNA. The sample's table covers about 110,000 clones. The top ten constitute 3.5% to 4.5% of the sample.

Via the germline V gene (reference sequence), CDR1 is MNHEY and CDR2 SMNVEV. The CDR3 measures 14 amino acids from cysteine to phenylalanine. Only the CDR3 part of the read is kept: 42 bases, read in frame from the first base. Unmatched junction bases come to 2, with V trimmed by 5 bases and J by 2 bases. The cohort consisted of 650 to 700 healthy bone marrow donors. Cohort members were all nominally healthy when sampled, although unrecorded immune exposures were likely present. The donor tested CMV seronegative, placing the donor among the approximately 360 seronegative members of the cohort. Every donor gave a peripheral blood sample, and the peripheral blood mononuclear cells from that sample were used for TCR beta sequencing. Genomic DNA extraction from the blood cell samples was performed with the Qiagen DNeasy Blood Extraction Kit. The sample is drawn from a study of cytomegalovirus exposure and HLA in healthy donors (dated by TCRdb to 2015 to 2018). Regarding the study in general: According to an earlier analysis of several hundred of the donors, about 180 million T cells yielded roughly 110 million unique TCR beta sequences and 276 Gb of sequence data. A later analysis re-examined previously published TCR beta repertoires from 610 or so donors and added high-resolution HLA genotyping to investigate patterns of TCR occurrence. Genome-wide SNP genotypes for about three fifths of the roughly 670 donors were used in a later genetic analysis, which treated that subset as a discovery cohort. Typing coverage differed by locus: A, B, C, DRB1 and DQB1 were typed in roughly 620-630 donors, DQA1 in about 510, DPA1 in some 610, and DPB1 in about 450. On average, around 240,000 unique TCR beta nucleotide sequences were sequenced per donor among a few hundred genotyped donors of the cohort, with 15% to 20% of those sequences being non-productive. Roughly 5 DR-DQ haplotypes were handled as single units for association and clustering, since linkage in the cohort was strong. To decide whether each TCR beta V gene segment behaved as functional or pseudogenic, an earlier analysis of nearly 600 of the donors relied on high-throughput TCR beta sequencing. Every discovery cohort repertoire had been produced on one sequencing platform. Rather than using new phenotypic data, the later analysis identified candidate immune exposures from TCR beta sequences and from how often those sequences occurred across donors. Of the approximately 370 genotyped donors, more than 75% were placed in the genetic ancestry cluster associated with self-reported Caucasian donors. To predict cytomegalovirus infection status, the study brought together high-throughput TCR immunosequencing, statistical association of individual TCRs with disease status, and machine learning. The study profiled the T cell repertoires of about 720 subjects by immunosequencing and related them to cytomegalovirus serostatus. Donor age, sex, ethnicity and CMV serostatus were collected together with the repertoire data. A separate validation cohort of 100 to 150 different subjects was used in addition to the approximately 640-subject first cohort. Around 320 gigabases of sequencing data and approximately 84 million unique TCR sequences were included in an early release covering 550 to 800 HLA-typed donors. Both class I and class II loci were covered by HLA typing, at four-digit resolution. The study was designed to test whether signatures of past pathogen exposure could be identified by cataloging public T cell receptors.

The research as a whole found: In a later analysis, HLA-associated TCR beta chains showed more clonal expansion and lower generation probabilities than non-associated chains that were equally common. Three of the identified cytomegalovirus-associated TCR beta chains were confirmed in vitro to be specific for cytomegalovirus antigens. In a later analysis, most CMV-associated TCR beta chains were found to appear HLA-restricted, with HLA associations seemingly driven largely by CMV exposure. Because counts were too low, roughly 17 rarely observed V segments, including chromosome 9 orphons, were left out of the earlier analysis of several hundred of the donors. Sequencing depth was assumed to be roughly uniform across donors in the presence/absence analyses, though that assumption may not hold. In both the original and validation cohorts, the classifier was reported to diagnose cytomegalovirus status with high specificity and sensitivity. It was suggested by the authors that the approach could potentially be generalized to other disease states and immunological phenotypes. Some IMGT-functional V segments, including TRBV6-2 and TRBV6-3, could not be told apart with the 87-base-pair reads, so those segments were excluded. Several of the top co-occurrence clusters appeared to be linked to parvovirus B19, influenza, CMV and Epstein-Barr virus, according to a later analysis. Linkage disequilibrium might explain the correlated functional status among segregating V segments, but an unknown experimental factor could not be excluded. A later analysis associated about 16,000 TCR beta sequences with specific HLA alleles at a false discovery rate of 0.05. Assigning TCR associations to individual alleles was difficult when HLA alleles, especially DR and DQ, strongly co-occurred. A later genetic analysis reported fewer N-insertions in productive TCRs among donors in an Asian-associated ancestry cluster than the approximately 700-donor mean. A further reported finding was that TCR beta sequences accurately predicted the HLA-A and HLA-B alleles for most subjects in the first cohort. The sequencing pipeline was judged likely to have produced a cluster of highly shared sequence variants as a technical artifact. According to a later analysis, TCR association rates differed among HLA loci, with DRB1 alleles showing the most associated TCRs and HLA-C alleles showing the fewest. In this cohort, only TCR beta chains were sequenced, and detectable features were limited by the absence of alpha or paired-chain data. In an earlier analysis of several hundred of the donors, most TCR beta V segments were observed in productive rearrangements about 90% or about 30% of the time, broadly matching IMGT annotations. The study gave a list of some 150 TCR beta chains associated with cytomegalovirus. Because HLA typing was missing for some donors at each locus, association tests included only the typed subset. CMV serostatus was the only immune exposure information available for the cohort. A later genetic analysis associated a missense DCLRE1C variant with V-gene and J-gene trimming of TCR beta chains, and an independent cohort replicated the association. Most TCR sequences were observed very rarely across donors, whereas some public TCRs were present in many individuals.

The V and J genes are TRBV27 and TRBJ1-5, with 8 central nucleotides matching TRBD1. The sequence derives from a man aged 25-45 years in good health and CMV-seronegative. The sample comprised PBMCs. The DNA sequence is given as TGTGCCAGCAGTGAGGGACAGGGCAATCAGCCCCAGCATTTT. Its protein is CASSEGQGNQPQHF.